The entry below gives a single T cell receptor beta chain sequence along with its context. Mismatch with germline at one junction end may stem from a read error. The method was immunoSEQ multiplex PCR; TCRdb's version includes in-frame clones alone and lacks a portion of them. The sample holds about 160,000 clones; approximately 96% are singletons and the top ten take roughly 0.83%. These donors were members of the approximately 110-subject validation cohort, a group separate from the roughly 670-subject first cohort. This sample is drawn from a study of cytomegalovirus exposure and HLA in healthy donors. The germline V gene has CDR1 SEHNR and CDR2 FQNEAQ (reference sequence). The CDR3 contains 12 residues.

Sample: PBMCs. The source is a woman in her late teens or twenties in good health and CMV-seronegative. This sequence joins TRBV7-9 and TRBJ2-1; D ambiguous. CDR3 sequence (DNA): TGTGCCAGCAGCCCCCCCTACAGTGAGCAGTTCTTC. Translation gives CASSPPYSEQFF.